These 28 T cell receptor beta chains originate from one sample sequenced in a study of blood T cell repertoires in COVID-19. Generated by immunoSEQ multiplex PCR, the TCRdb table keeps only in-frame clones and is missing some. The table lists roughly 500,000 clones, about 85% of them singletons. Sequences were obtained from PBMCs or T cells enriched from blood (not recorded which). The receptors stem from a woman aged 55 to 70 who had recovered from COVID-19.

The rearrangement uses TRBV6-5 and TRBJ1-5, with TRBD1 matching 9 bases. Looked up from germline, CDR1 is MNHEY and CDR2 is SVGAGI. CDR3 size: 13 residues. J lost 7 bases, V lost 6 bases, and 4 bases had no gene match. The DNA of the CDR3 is TGTGCCAGCAGGGGACAGGGATTACAGCCCCAGCATTTT. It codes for CASRGQGLQPQHF.

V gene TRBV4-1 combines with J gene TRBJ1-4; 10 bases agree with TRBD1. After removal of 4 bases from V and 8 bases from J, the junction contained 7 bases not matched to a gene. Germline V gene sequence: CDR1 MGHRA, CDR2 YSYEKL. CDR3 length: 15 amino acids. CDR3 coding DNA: TGCGCCAGCAGCCGGCGACAGGGGGCAGACGAAAAACTGTTTTTT. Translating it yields CASSRRQGADEKLFF.

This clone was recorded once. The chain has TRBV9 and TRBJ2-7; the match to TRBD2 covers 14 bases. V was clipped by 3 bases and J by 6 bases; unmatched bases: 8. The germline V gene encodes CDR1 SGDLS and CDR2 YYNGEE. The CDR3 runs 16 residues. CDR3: CASSAGLAGGSSEQYF. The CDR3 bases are TGTGCCAGCAGCGCCGGACTAGCGGGGGGTTCTAGCGAGCAGTACTTC. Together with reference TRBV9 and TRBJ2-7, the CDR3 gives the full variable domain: DSGVTQTPKHLITATGQRVTLRCSPRSGDLSVYWYQQSLDQGLQFLIQYYNGEERAKGNILERFSAQQFPDLHSELNLSSLELGDSALYFCASSAGLAGGSSEQYFGPGTRLTVT.

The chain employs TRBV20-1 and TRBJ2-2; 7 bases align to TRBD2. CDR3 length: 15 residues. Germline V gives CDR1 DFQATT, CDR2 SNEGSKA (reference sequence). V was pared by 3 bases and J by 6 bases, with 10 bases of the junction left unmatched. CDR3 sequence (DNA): TGCAGTGCTAGTGGCGGGAGTGAGGTGCCCGGGGAGCTGTTTTTT. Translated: CSASGGSEVPGELFF.

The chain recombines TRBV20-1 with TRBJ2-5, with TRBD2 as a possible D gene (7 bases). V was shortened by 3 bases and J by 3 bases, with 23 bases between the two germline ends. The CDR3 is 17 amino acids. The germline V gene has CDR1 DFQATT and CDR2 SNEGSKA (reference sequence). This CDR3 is CSASMWVGGPMEETQYF. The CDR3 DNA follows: TGCAGTGCTAGTATGTGGGTGGGGGGGCCGATGGAAGAGACCCAGTACTTC.

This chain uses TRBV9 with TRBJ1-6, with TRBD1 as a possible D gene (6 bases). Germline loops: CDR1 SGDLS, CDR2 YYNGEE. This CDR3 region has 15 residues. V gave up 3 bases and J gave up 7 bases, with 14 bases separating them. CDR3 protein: CASSGRQDGNSPLHF. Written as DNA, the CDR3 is TGTGCCAGCAGCGGGCGACAGGATGGGAATTCACCCCTCCACTTT.

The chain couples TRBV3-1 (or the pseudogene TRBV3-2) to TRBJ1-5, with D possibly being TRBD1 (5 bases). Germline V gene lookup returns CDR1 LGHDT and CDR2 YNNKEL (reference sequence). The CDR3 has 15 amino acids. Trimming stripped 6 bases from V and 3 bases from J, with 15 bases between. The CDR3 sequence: CASSPQGGNNQPQHF. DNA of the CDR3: TGTGCCAGCAGTCCCCAGGGCGGGAACAATCAGCCCCAGCATTTT.

The CDR3, as DNA: TGTGCCAGCCGGGGTGTCGGCTATGGCTACACCTTC. Translation: CASRGVGYGYTF. The genes are TRBV2 and TRBJ1-2; D is uncertain. The V end lost 8 bases, the J end lost 4 bases, and 11 bases lay between the germline ends. In germline, CDR1 is SNHLY, CDR2 FYNNEI. The CDR3 sequence is 12 residues long.

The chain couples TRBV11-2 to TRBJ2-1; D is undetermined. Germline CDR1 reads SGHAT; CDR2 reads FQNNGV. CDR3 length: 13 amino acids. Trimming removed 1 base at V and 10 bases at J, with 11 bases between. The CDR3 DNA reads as TGTGCCAGCAGCTTAGTTGGCCCCGGGGAGCAGTTCTTC. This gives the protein CASSLVGPGEQFF.

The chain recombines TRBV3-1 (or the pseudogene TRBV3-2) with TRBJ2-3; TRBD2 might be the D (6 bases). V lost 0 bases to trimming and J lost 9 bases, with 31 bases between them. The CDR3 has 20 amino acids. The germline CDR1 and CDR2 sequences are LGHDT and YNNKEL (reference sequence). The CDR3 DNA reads TGTGCCAGCAGCCAAGATTTTGGAGGGAGAACCTCCAGCAGGCCATACACGCAGTATTTT. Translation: CASSQDFGGRTSSRPYTQYF.

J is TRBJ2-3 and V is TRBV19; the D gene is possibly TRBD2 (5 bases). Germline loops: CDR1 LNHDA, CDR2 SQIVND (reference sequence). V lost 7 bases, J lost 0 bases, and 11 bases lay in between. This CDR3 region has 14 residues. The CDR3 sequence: CASNSGTSTDTQYF. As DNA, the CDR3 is TGTGCCAGTAACAGCGGCACTAGCACAGATACGCAGTATTTT.

CDR3: CASRGGNYGYTF. CDR3 nucleotide sequence: TGTGCCAGCAGGGGGGGGAACTATGGCTACACCTTC. The chain is built from TRBV4-2 and TRBJ1-2, with D possibly TRBD1 on 5 matching bases. The CDR3 has 12 amino acids. Germline CDR1 and CDR2: LGHNA and YNFKEQ. V was trimmed by 6 bases and J by 2 bases, leaving 7 bases between them.

For the CDR3, the DNA is TGTGCCAGCAGTTACAACTCGAATCAGCCCCAGCATTTT. Encoded protein: CASSYNSNQPQHF. The chain uses TRBV6-6 and TRBJ1-5; D remains ambiguous. This CDR3 contains 13 residues. Germline CDR1 reads MNHNY; CDR2 reads SVGAGI (reference sequence). Trimming pared 2 bases from V and 4 bases from J, leaving 6 bases between.

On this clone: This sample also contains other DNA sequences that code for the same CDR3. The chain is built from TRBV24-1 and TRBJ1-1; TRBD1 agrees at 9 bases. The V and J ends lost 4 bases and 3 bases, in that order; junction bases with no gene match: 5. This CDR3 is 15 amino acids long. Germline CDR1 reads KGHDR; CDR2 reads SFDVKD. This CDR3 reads CATSDGGQGDTEAFF. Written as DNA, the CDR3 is TGTGCCACCAGTGACGGGGGACAGGGCGACACTGAAGCTTTCTTT.

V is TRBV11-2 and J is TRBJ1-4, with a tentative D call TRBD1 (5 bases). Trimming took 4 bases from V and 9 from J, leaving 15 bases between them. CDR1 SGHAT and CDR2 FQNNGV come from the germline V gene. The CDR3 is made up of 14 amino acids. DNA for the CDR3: TGTGCCAGCAGCTCAACAGGTTGGGATCAAAAACTGTTTTTT. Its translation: CASSSTGWDQKLFF.

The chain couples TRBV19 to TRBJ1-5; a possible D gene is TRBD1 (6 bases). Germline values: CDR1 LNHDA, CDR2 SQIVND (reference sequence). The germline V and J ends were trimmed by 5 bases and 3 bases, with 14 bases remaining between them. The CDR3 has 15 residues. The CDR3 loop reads CASSLPGGHNQPQHF. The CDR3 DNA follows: TGTGCCAGTAGTCTACCGGGGGGGCACAATCAGCCCCAGCATTTT.

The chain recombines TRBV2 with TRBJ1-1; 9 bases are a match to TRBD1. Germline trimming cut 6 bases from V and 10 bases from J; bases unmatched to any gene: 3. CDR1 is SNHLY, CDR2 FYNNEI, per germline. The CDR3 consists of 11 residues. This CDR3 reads CASRDRGGAFF. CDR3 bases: TGTGCCAGCAGGGACAGGGGTGGAGCTTTCTTT.

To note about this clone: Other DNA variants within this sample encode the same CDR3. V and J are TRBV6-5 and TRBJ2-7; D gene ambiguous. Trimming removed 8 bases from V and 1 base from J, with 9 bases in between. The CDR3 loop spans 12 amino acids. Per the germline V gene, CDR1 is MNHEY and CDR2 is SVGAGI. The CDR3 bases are TGTGCCAGCGGTACGGGTTCCTACGAGCAGTACTTC. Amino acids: CASGTGSYEQYF.

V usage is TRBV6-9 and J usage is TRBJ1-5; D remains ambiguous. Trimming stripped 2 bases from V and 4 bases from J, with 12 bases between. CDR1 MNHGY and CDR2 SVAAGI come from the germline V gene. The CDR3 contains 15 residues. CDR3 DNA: TGTGCCAGCAGTTATCGGGATTTTCTAAATCAGCCCCAGCATTTT. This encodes CASSYRDFLNQPQHF.

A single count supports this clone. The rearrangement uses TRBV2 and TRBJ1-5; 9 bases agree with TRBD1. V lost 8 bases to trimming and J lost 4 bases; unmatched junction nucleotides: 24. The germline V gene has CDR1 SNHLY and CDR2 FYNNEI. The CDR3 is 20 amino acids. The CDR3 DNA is TGTGCCAGCGCTGGGGCATGGGACAGGGACACATACGACATTAATCAGCCCCAGCATTTT. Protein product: CASAGAWDRDTYDINQPQHF.

The CDR3 nucleotides are TGTGCCAGCAGCCAGAGGAGCGGCTTGAACACTGAAGCTTTCTTT. This sequence encodes CASSQRSGLNTEAFF. V and J are TRBV14 and TRBJ1-1; D call uncertain. This CDR3 has 15 residues. Trimming removed 3 bases from V and 0 bases from J, with 11 bases in between. Germline CDR1 and CDR2: SGHDN and FVKESK.

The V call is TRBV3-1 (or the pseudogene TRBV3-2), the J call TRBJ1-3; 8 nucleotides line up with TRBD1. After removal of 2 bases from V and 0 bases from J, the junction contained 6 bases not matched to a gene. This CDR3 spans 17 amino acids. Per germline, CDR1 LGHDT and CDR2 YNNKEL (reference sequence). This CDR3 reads CASSQPGQVTSGNTIYF. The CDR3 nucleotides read TGTGCCAGCAGCCAACCGGGACAGGTCACCTCTGGAAACACCATATATTTT.

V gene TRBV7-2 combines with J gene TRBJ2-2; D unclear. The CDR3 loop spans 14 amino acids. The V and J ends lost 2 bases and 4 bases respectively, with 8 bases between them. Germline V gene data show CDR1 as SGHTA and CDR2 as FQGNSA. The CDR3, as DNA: TGTGCCAGCAGCTTAAGCAGGCTCACCGGGGAGCTGTTTTTT. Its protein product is CASSLSRLTGELFF.

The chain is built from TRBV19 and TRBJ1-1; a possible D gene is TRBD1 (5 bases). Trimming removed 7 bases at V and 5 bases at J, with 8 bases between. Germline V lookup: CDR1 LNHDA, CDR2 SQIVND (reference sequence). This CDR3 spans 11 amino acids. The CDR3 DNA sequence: TGTGCCAGTAACGGGGGAACTGAAGCTTTCTTT. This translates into CASNGGTEAFF.

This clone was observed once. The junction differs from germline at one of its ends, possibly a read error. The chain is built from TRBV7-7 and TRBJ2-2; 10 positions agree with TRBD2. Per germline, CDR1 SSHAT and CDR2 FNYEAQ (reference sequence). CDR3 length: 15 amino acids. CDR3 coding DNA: TGTGCTAGCAGCCCCCAGCGGGGGGGGACCGGGGAGCTGTTTTTT. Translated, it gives CASSPQRGGTGELFF.

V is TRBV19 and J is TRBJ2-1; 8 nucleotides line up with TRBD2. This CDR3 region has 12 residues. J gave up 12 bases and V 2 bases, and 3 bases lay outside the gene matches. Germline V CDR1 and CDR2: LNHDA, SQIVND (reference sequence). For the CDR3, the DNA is TGTGCCAGTAGTATAATCGGGACTAGGCAGTTCTTC. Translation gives CASSIIGTRQFF.

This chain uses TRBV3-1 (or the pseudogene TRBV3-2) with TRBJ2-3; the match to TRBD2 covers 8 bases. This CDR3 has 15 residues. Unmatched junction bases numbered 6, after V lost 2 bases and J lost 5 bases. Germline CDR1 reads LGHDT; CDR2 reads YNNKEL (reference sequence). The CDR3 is CASSQSARGEDTQYF. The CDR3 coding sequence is TGTGCCAGCAGCCAAAGCGCGCGGGGGGAAGATACGCAGTATTTT.

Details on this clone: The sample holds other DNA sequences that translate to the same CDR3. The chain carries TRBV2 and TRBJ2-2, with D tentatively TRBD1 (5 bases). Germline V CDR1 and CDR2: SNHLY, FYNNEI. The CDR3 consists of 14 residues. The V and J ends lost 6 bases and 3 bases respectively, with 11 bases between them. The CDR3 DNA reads TGTGCCAGCAGGGGTCAGGGTGACACCGGGGAGCTGTTTTTT. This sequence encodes CASRGQGDTGELFF.